These 6 T cell receptor beta chains originate from one sample sequenced in a study of blood T cells in healthy people across ages. With a J-beta primer mix and a sample-barcoded 5' primer, a second PCR ran 7 to 11 cycles. MiXCR was run by TCRdb on the 5' RACE reads, yielding one entry per CDR3 protein. The repertoire holds 650,000 to 800,000 distinct CDR3 sequences, with around 52% as singletons. The sample was blood. These receptors originate from a woman at least 80 years old in good health.

Turning to this clonotype: The junction does not match germline at one end; this may be a read error. This rearrangement joins TRBV27 to TRBJ2-5; D might be TRBD2 (5 bases). Judging by the DNA end, TRBJ2-7 fits better; the J call may be wrong. This CDR3 comprises 16 residues. Germline CDR1 is MNHEY and CDR2 is SMNVEV (reference sequence). CDR3 DNA sequence: TGTGCCAGCGGTTTATCCCCCGCCGGAGGCTCCTGCGAGCAGTACTTC. It specifies CASGLSPAGGSCEQYF.

A note on this clonotype: Possible read error: a much larger clone is one base away. The chain recombines TRBV9 with TRBJ2-1; D uncertain. Trimming removed 0 bases at V and 10 bases at J, with 11 bases between. There are 13 residues in the CDR3. Per germline, CDR1 SGDLS and CDR2 YYNGEE. The CDR3: CASSVDLSYEQFF. The CDR3 bases are TGTGCCAGCAGCGTAGACTTATCCTACGAGCAGTTCTTC. The full variable domain, in which reference TRBV9 and TRBJ2-1 provide the parts outside the CDR3, is DSGVTQTPKHLITATGQRVTLRCSPRSGDLSVYWYQQSLDQGLQFLIQYYNGEERAKGNILERFSAQQFPDLHSELNLSSLELGDSALYFCASSVDLSYEQFFGPGTRLTVL.

This clonotype was detected many times. The rearrangement uses TRBV5-1 and TRBJ2-3; a weak D match, TRBD2 (6 bases). The germline V and J ends were trimmed by 4 bases and 2 bases, with 11 bases remaining between them. From germline, CDR1 is SGHRS and CDR2 YFSETQ. The CDR3 is made up of 14 amino acids. The CDR3 bases are TGCGCCAGCAGCCCGGGGGTCCCCACAGATACGCAGTATTTT. Protein: CASSPGVPTDTQYF.

The chain joins TRBV10-3 to TRBJ1-1, with a weak D call TRBD1 (5 bases). Trimming shortened V by 7 bases and J by 11 bases, and 20 bases separated the two germline ends. CDR1 is ENHRY and CDR2 is SYGVKD in the germline V gene. The CDR3 loop spans 13 amino acids. The CDR3 protein is CAITGTAGRGAFF. The DNA of the CDR3 is TGTGCCATCACCGGGACGGCCGGAAGAGGGGCTTTCTTT.

This chain uses TRBV19 with TRBJ2-1, with 9 nucleotides matching TRBD1. Germline lookup yields CDR1 LNHDA and CDR2 SQIVND (reference sequence). With V trimmed by 5 bases and J by 9 bases, 5 bases remained unmatched. This CDR3 spans 13 amino acids. The CDR3: CASSSPGQGEQFF. The CDR3 DNA sequence: TGTGCCAGTAGTTCTCCGGGACAGGGTGAGCAGTTCTTC.

The sample holds many counts of this clonotype. The chain is built from TRBV5-1 and TRBJ2-3; tentative D call: TRBD2 (6 bases). Germline values: CDR1 SGHRS, CDR2 YFSETQ. V lost 4 bases and J 0 bases, leaving 12 bases between the germline ends. The length of the CDR3 is 15 residues. Here the CDR3 DNA reads TGCGCCAGCAGCGTGTGGGGGACTAGCACAGATACGCAGTATTTT. Protein product: CASSVWGTSTDTQYF.